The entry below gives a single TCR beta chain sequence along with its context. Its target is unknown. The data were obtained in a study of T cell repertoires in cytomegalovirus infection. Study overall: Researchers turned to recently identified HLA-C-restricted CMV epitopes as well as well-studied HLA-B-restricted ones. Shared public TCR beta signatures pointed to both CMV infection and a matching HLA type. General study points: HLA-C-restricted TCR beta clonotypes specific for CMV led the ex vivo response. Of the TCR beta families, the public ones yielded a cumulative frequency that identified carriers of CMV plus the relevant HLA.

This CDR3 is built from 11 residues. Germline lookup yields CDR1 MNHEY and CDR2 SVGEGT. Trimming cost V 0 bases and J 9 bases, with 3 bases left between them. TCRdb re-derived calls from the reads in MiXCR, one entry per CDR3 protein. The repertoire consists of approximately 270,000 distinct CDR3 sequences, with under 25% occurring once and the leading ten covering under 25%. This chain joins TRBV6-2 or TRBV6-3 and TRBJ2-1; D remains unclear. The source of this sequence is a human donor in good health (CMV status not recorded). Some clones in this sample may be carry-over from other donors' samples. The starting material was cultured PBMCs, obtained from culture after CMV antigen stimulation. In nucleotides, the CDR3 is TGTGCCAGCAGTTACTCGATTGAGCAGTTCTTC. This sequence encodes CASSYSIEQFF.